These 10 T cell receptor beta chains were sequenced from one sample in a study of post-analysis software for immune sequencing data. Study-wide results and limits: TRBV5-6, TRBV5-1 and TRBV20-1 were among several TRBV segments more frequent in patients than controls.

Their antigens are not known. Built from TCR beta cDNA, the libraries had unique molecular identifiers in them. TCRdb re-called the PCR reads with MiXCR, one entry per CDR3 protein. The sample contains about 400,000 distinct CDR3 sequences, approximately 33% of which appear only once. Source material: blood. The receptors stem from a girl between 5 and 17 years old with multiple sclerosis.

The chain joins TRBV20-1 to TRBJ1-4; D is possibly TRBD1 (6 bases). Per germline, CDR1 DFQATT and CDR2 SNEGSKA (reference sequence). The V gene lost 4 bases and the J gene lost 3 bases, with 6 bases spanning the gap. The CDR3 consists of 12 residues. DNA of the CDR3: TGCAGTGCTAAGGGGGCTAATGAAAAACTGTTTTTT. This encodes CSAKGANEKLFF.

A remark on this clonotype: Possible read error: a much larger clone is one base away. The J gene is TRBJ2-1, the V gene TRBV7-8; TRBD1 is a possible D gene (5 bases). The J call may be incorrect, as the DNA end agrees better with TRBJ2-7. Germline loops: CDR1 SGHVS, CDR2 FQNEAQ. The CDR3 consists of 16 residues. The CDR3, as DNA: TGTGCCAGCAGCTCATTACAGGAGAGCTCCTACAATGAGCAGTACTTC. It is translated as CASSSLQESSYNEQYF.

This chain links TRBV5-1 with TRBJ2-3; D is perhaps TRBD2 (7 bases). V gave up 5 bases and J gave up 4 bases, with 20 bases separating them. CDR1 is SGHRS, CDR2 YFSETQ, per germline. The length of the CDR3 is 16 residues. CDR3 residues: CASSHGSGGGADTQYF. The CDR3 bases are TGCGCCAGCAGTCATGGCTCGGGGGGCGGAGCAGATACGCAGTATTTT.

The table lists this clonotype with a few counts. The J gene is TRBJ2-5, the V gene TRBV6-2 or TRBV6-3, with 10 bases aligning to TRBD1. The V gene's germline CDR1 is MNHEY and CDR2 SVGEGT. The CDR3 length is 19 residues. V shed 0 bases, J shed 11 bases, and the junction held 21 bases outside the gene matches. The chain's CDR3 is CASSYSWPGQGFFYNEQYF. The CDR3 DNA sequence: TGTGCCAGCAGTTACTCGTGGCCGGGACAGGGGTTTTTCTACAATGAGCAGTACTTC.

This clonotype came up a few times. The J gene is TRBJ2-7, the V gene TRBV20-1, with D maybe TRBD1 (6 bases). CDR1 and CDR2 (germline): DFQATT, SNEGSKA (reference sequence). This CDR3 region has 13 residues. Trimming took off 5 bases at V and 5 bases at J, with 16 bases between the two ends. The CDR3 DNA is TGCAGTGCTGGGACACAGGGATGGAACGAGCAGTACTTC. The encoded protein is CSAGTQGWNEQYF.

The chain recombines TRBV15 with TRBJ2-1; D possibly corresponds to TRBD2 (6 bases). Trimming stripped 6 bases from V and 4 bases from J, with 10 bases between. The CDR3 sequence is 13 residues long. From germline, CDR1 is LNHNV and CDR2 YYDKDF (reference sequence). CDR3 amino acids: CATRYSGYNEQFF. The CDR3 bases are TGTGCCACCAGATACAGCGGGTACAATGAGCAGTTCTTC.

In its sample, this clonotype was seen a few times. This sequence joins TRBV20-1 and TRBJ2-2, with 7 nucleotides matching TRBD1. V shed 8 bases and J 2 bases; nucleotides not matched to a gene: 11. This CDR3 is built from 15 residues. The germline gives CDR1 DFQATT, CDR2 SNEGSKA (reference sequence). Here the CDR3 reads CSTITGTANTGELFF. The CDR3 DNA reads as TGCAGTACTATTACCGGGACAGCTAACACCGGGGAGCTGTTTTTT.

The table lists this clonotype with a few counts. This sequence joins TRBV12-3 or TRBV12-4 and TRBJ1-1; no definite D call. The CDR3 consists of 13 residues. Trimming pared 5 bases from V and 0 bases from J, leaving 7 bases between. The CDR3 DNA follows: TGTGCCAGCAGTCAACGAGTGAACACTGAAGCTTTCTTT. It encodes CASSQRVNTEAFF.

The chain carries TRBV11-2 and TRBJ2-3; 9 bases map to TRBD1. The CDR3 is 16 residues long. In germline, CDR1 is SGHAT, CDR2 FQNNGV. Losses at the gene ends were 7 bases for V and 1 base for J; bases not matched to a gene: 9. This CDR3 is CASISPRDRGTDTQYF. The CDR3 DNA sequence: TGTGCCAGCATATCACCCCGGGACAGGGGCACAGATACGCAGTATTTT.

The rearrangement uses TRBV7-3 and TRBJ1-1, with 7 positions matching TRBD1. J gave up 7 bases and V 5 bases, and 7 bases lay outside the gene matches. CDR1 and CDR2 (germline): SGHTA, FQGTGA. The CDR3 runs 13 residues. The CDR3: CASSRGQGVEAFF. DNA for the CDR3: TGTGCCAGCAGCCGAGGGCAGGGGGTTGAAGCTTTCTTT.